A selection of T cell receptor beta chains follows, all from one sample in a study of cytomegalovirus exposure and HLA in healthy donors. The table came from immunoSEQ multiplex PCR; TCRdb's copy has only in-frame clones and leaves some out. The sample includes about 160,000 clones, 70% of them seen just once. Sequencing input: PBMCs. These receptors all stem from a man younger than 35 in good health and CMV-seropositive. Both conserved end residues are part of each CDR3. Each record gives: J gene, V gene, clone size, D gene, CDR3 protein, CDR3 DNA. A D gene is named only where the DNA matches it firmly. A clone size is listed for some rows: how often the clone was seen (once, few, many), or a class if it is expanded.

j_call: TRBJ1-1
v_call: TRBV11-3
clone_size: NA
d_call: TRBD1
cdr3_aa: CASSSSTGLGEAFF
cdr3_nt: TGTGCCAGCAGCTCATCGACAGGGTTGGGAGAAGCTTTCTTT

j_call: TRBJ1-2
v_call: TRBV10-3
clone_size: NA
d_call: TRBD1
cdr3_aa: CALGQGYGYTF
cdr3_nt: TGTGCCTTGGGACAGGGCTATGGCTACACCTTC

j_call: TRBJ2-1
v_call: TRBV11-1
clone_size: NA
d_call: NA
cdr3_aa: CASSSTRDITSYNEQFF
cdr3_nt: TGTGCCAGCAGCTCCACTAGGGATATTACCTCCTACAATGAGCAGTTCTTC

j_call: TRBJ2-1
v_call: TRBV30
clone_size: NA
d_call: TRBD2
cdr3_aa: CAWSSGGANEQFF
cdr3_nt: TGTGCCTGGAGTAGCGGGGGGGCGAATGAGCAGTTCTTC

j_call: TRBJ2-1
v_call: TRBV28
clone_size: few
d_call: TRBD2
cdr3_aa: CASNRGTSPPNEQFF
cdr3_nt: TGTGCCAGCAACCGTGGGACTAGCCCACCCAATGAGCAGTTCTTC

j_call: TRBJ1-2
v_call: TRBV29-1
clone_size: NA
d_call: NA
cdr3_aa: CSVLGLYF
cdr3_nt: TGCAGCGTTCTAGGACTATACTTC

j_call: TRBJ2-3
v_call: TRBV7-6
clone_size: NA
d_call: TRBD2
cdr3_aa: CASSLTSGGAGDTQYF
cdr3_nt: TGTGCCAGCAGCTTAACTAGCGGGGGGGCAGGAGATACGCAGTATTTT

j_call: TRBJ1-2
v_call: TRBV5-4
clone_size: NA
d_call: NA
cdr3_aa: CASSPGGGSNYGYTF
cdr3_nt: TGTGCCAGCAGCCCCGGGGGTGGGAGCAACTATGGCTACACCTTC

j_call: TRBJ1-1
v_call: TRBV28
clone_size: NA
d_call: NA
cdr3_aa: CASSPPPTWVDTEAFF
cdr3_nt: TGTGCCAGCAGTCCCCCCCCGACATGGGTAGACACTGAAGCTTTCTTT

j_call: TRBJ2-3
v_call: TRBV5-1
clone_size: few
d_call: NA
cdr3_aa: CASSLVGGGHADTQYF
cdr3_nt: TGCGCCAGCAGCTTGGTGGGGGGTGGACATGCAGATACGCAGTATTTT

j_call: TRBJ1-5
v_call: TRBV7-9
clone_size: NA
d_call: NA
cdr3_aa: CASSLGDQPQHF
cdr3_nt: TGTGCCAGCAGCTTAGGAGATCAGCCCCAGCATTTT

j_call: TRBJ1-1
v_call: TRBV2
clone_size: NA
d_call: TRBD1
cdr3_aa: CASSVDRGRRAFF
cdr3_nt: TGTGCCAGCAGTGTGGACAGGGGACGGAGGGCTTTCTTT

j_call: TRBJ2-1
v_call: TRBV4-1
clone_size: NA
d_call: TRBD2
cdr3_aa: CASSQDGAGGVEQFF
cdr3_nt: TGCGCCAGCAGCCAAGATGGAGCGGGAGGTGTGGAGCAGTTCTTC

j_call: TRBJ2-3
v_call: TRBV5-1
clone_size: NA
d_call: NA
cdr3_aa: CASSLASRDTQYF
cdr3_nt: TGCGCCAGCAGCTTGGCCTCGAGAGATACGCAGTATTTT

j_call: TRBJ1-5
v_call: TRBV4-1
clone_size: NA
d_call: NA
cdr3_aa: CASSQGGLSNQPQHF
cdr3_nt: TGCGCCAGCAGCCAAGGGGGGCTAAGCAATCAGCCCCAGCATTTT

j_call: TRBJ1-4
v_call: TRBV6-4
clone_size: NA
d_call: NA
cdr3_aa: CASSGPLLPTNEKLFF
cdr3_nt: TGTGCCAGCAGTGGTCCGTTGCTACCCACTAATGAAAAACTGTTTTTT

j_call: TRBJ1-6
v_call: TRBV6-5
clone_size: NA
d_call: NA
cdr3_aa: CASTTGENSPLHF
cdr3_nt: TGTGCCAGCACGACGGGAGAAAATTCACCCCTCCACTTT

j_call: TRBJ1-4
v_call: TRBV5-1
clone_size: NA
d_call: TRBD1
cdr3_aa: CASSLGQGGKLFF
cdr3_nt: TGCGCCAGCAGCTTGGGACAGGGGGGAAAACTGTTTTTT

j_call: TRBJ2-3
v_call: TRBV7-2
clone_size: NA
d_call: TRBD2
cdr3_aa: CASSLDGGAGTQYF
cdr3_nt: TGTGCCAGCAGCTTAGACGGGGGGGCGGGGACGCAGTATTTT

j_call: TRBJ2-3
v_call: TRBV27
clone_size: NA
d_call: TRBD2
cdr3_aa: CASRVSGATDTQYF
cdr3_nt: TGTGCCAGCAGAGTTAGCGGGGCTACAGATACGCAGTATTTT

j_call: TRBJ2-3
v_call: TRBV2
clone_size: NA
d_call: TRBD2
cdr3_aa: CASSETLAGGPSTDTQYF
cdr3_nt: TGTGCCAGCAGTGAAACCCTAGCGGGAGGCCCTAGCACAGATACGCAGTATTTT

j_call: TRBJ2-2
v_call: TRBV29-1
clone_size: NA
d_call: NA
cdr3_aa: CSVAGTNTGELFF
cdr3_nt: TGCAGCGTTGCGGGGACGAACACCGGGGAGCTGTTTTTT

j_call: TRBJ1-5
v_call: TRBV19
clone_size: NA
d_call: TRBD1
cdr3_aa: CASSIYQGALYNQPQHF
cdr3_nt: TGTGCCAGTAGTATTTATCAGGGGGCTTTGTACAATCAGCCCCAGCATTTT

j_call: TRBJ1-2
v_call: TRBV5-6
clone_size: NA
d_call: TRBD1
cdr3_aa: CASSVAGTELYGYTF
cdr3_nt: TGTGCCAGCAGCGTGGCCGGGACAGAGCTCTATGGCTACACCTTC

j_call: TRBJ2-2
v_call: TRBV29-1
clone_size: NA
d_call: TRBD1
cdr3_aa: CSVETGGIGELFF
cdr3_nt: TGCAGCGTTGAGACAGGGGGCATCGGGGAGCTGTTTTTT

j_call: TRBJ1-3
v_call: TRBV2
clone_size: NA
d_call: NA
cdr3_aa: CASSASSGNTIYF
cdr3_nt: TGTGCCAGCAGTGCCAGCTCTGGAAACACCATATATTTT

j_call: TRBJ1-1
v_call: TRBV30
clone_size: NA
d_call: TRBD1
cdr3_aa: CAWSPNRGTEAFF
cdr3_nt: TGTGCCTGGAGCCCCAACAGGGGCACTGAAGCTTTCTTT

j_call: TRBJ1-5
v_call: TRBV30
clone_size: NA
d_call: TRBD1
cdr3_aa: CAWSSGQGLQPQHF
cdr3_nt: TGTGCCTGGAGTTCCGGACAGGGGTTGCAGCCCCAGCATTTT

j_call: TRBJ1-5
v_call: TRBV2
clone_size: NA
d_call: NA
cdr3_aa: CASSELGSGIQPQHF
cdr3_nt: TGTGCCAGCAGTGAATTGGGGTCGGGGATTCAGCCCCAGCATTTT

j_call: TRBJ2-2
v_call: TRBV9
clone_size: NA
d_call: NA
cdr3_aa: CASSLKLGELFF
cdr3_nt: TGTGCCAGCAGTCTCAAGCTCGGGGAGCTGTTTTTT

j_call: TRBJ2-5
v_call: TRBV19
clone_size: NA
d_call: TRBD1
cdr3_aa: CASSIADRGLETQYF
cdr3_nt: TGTGCCAGTAGTATAGCTGACAGGGGGCTAGAGACCCAGTACTTC

j_call: TRBJ1-1
v_call: TRBV4-2
clone_size: few
d_call: TRBD1
cdr3_aa: CASSQDRDRVEAFF
cdr3_nt: TGTGCCAGCAGCCAAGACAGGGACAGGGTGGAAGCTTTCTTT

j_call: TRBJ1-5
v_call: TRBV5-1
clone_size: NA
d_call: NA
cdr3_aa: CASSPDSGNQPQHF
cdr3_nt: TGCGCCAGCAGCCCGGACAGTGGGAATCAGCCCCAGCATTTT

j_call: TRBJ2-5
v_call: TRBV4-1
clone_size: NA
d_call: TRBD1
cdr3_aa: CASSQEAGGRRETQYF
cdr3_nt: TGCGCCAGCAGCCAAGAGGCAGGGGGTAGAAGGGAGACCCAGTACTTC

j_call: TRBJ2-5
v_call: TRBV30
clone_size: few
d_call: TRBD1
cdr3_aa: CAFREGQGQETQYF
cdr3_nt: TGTGCCTTCAGGGAGGGACAGGGACAAGAGACCCAGTACTTC

j_call: TRBJ2-2
v_call: TRBV6-5
clone_size: NA
d_call: NA
cdr3_aa: CASSYSIGLATGELFF
cdr3_nt: TGTGCCAGCAGTTACTCCATTGGCCTTGCAACGGGGGAGCTGTTTTTT

j_call: TRBJ1-1
v_call: TRBV5-8
clone_size: NA
d_call: TRBD1
cdr3_aa: CASSPRDSLNTEAFF
cdr3_nt: TGTGCCAGCAGCCCCCGGGACAGTTTGAACACTGAAGCTTTCTTT

j_call: TRBJ2-2
v_call: TRBV14
clone_size: NA
d_call: TRBD2
cdr3_aa: CASSQVTSGYTGELFF
cdr3_nt: TGTGCCAGCAGCCAAGTGACTAGCGGGTACACCGGGGAGCTGTTTTTT

j_call: TRBJ2-3
v_call: TRBV5-1
clone_size: NA
d_call: NA
cdr3_aa: CASSVQGFSTDTQYF
cdr3_nt: TGCGCCAGCAGCGTACAGGGATTCAGTACAGATACGCAGTATTTT

j_call: TRBJ1-4
v_call: TRBV5-6
clone_size: NA
d_call: NA
cdr3_aa: CASSFRVRTNEKLFF
cdr3_nt: TGTGCCAGCAGCTTCAGGGTCCGCACTAATGAAAAACTGTTTTTT